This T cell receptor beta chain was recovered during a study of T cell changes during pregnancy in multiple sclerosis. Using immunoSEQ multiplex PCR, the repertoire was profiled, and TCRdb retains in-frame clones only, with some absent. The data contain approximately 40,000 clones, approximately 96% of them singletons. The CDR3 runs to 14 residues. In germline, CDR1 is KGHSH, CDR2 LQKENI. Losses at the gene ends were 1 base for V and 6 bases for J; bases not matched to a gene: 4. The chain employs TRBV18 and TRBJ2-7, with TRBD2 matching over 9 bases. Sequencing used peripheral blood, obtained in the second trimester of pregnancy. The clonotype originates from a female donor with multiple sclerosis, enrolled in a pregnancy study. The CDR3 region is CASSPLAGDREQYF. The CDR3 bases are TGTGCCAGCTCACCACTAGCGGGAGACCGCGAGCAGTACTTC.